This entry is about one T cell receptor beta chain. This clone showed up just a few times. What antigen it recognizes has not been identified. No clone much larger than this one lies a single base away; base qualities are absent. This entry is derived from a study of beta chain features in type 1 diabetes (dated by TCRdb to the late 2010s). Study-level background: No differences in mean age, gender distribution, total cell number or subset yield were found between patients and healthy donors. Across all samples, 107,917,701 sorted cells were examined, and cell number per subset correlated strongly with RNA yield. The study compared TCRB repertoires of sorted circulating CD4+ T cell subsets between recently diagnosed type 1 diabetes patients and matched healthy donors. Regulatory and stem cell-like memory subsets were obtained from only 8 patients and roughly eight healthy donors, while naive and central memory subsets were obtained from all 30 or so donors. General study outcomes and caveats: Because cDNA was sequenced instead of genomic DNA, highly expressing activated cells could be over-represented, though the groups showed no difference in activation or CD3 levels. Shorter templates might have been favored by PCR, but patient and control samples were amplified and corrected together, so both groups would have been affected equally by any skew. HLA sub-analyses involved small numbers of individuals, so any influence of HLA type on TCRB rearrangement remained unresolved. At VDJ recombination sites, type 1 diabetes patients had fewer insertions and more deleted nucleotides, which implies abnormalities in thymic rearrangement. Type 1 diabetes patients showed a moderate but significant shortening of TCRB CDR3 length in all four CD4+ subsets. Naive, central memory and regulatory TCRB repertoires appeared to be more similar among patients than among healthy donors.

CDR1 and CDR2 are drawn from the germline V gene: WSHSY, SAAADI. From the cysteine through the phenylalanine, the CDR3 covers 13 amino acids. The read is trimmed to its CDR3 DNA, 39 bases read in frame from base 1. V and J are trimmed by 5 bases and 10 bases, and the gene matches miss 9 bases of the junction. Each donor gave one peripheral blood draw, averaging about 100 mL, which was collected into heparinised tubes. A BD FACSAria II and a panel including CD45RO, CCR7, CD25, CD127, CD95 and CD27 were used to sort naive, central memory, regulatory and stem cell-like memory CD4+ T cells. Purity was above 98% for every sorted population. Right away, PBMCs were isolated by Lymphoprep density gradient centrifugation and were stained directly, with no culture step. To minimize batch effects, samples were stained and sorted in pairs, one healthy donor with one patient per experiment. The entire amount of isolated RNA was reverse transcribed using the High Capacity cDNA Reverse Transcription Kit, so the sequenced TCRB transcripts were expressed ones. Naive, central memory and regulatory T cell samples underwent deep immunoSEQ sequencing, averaging about 3.3 million total reads per sample. Sorted cells were lysed in RLT buffer, and RNA was extracted using DNase-treated RNeasy Micro or Mini kits according to cell number. To prevent cross-contamination, each cell subset was processed individually, whereas patient and healthy donor samples were processed jointly. The immunoSEQ multiplex PCR was used to amplify TCRB sequences from cDNA, yielding 87-bp fragments that span the CDR3 region. Sequencing of the amplicons was performed on the Illumina HiSeq platform. Regarding the original processing steps: PCR bias was corrected computationally using synthetic template baselines, and reads within Hamming distance 2 were collapsed, with unmergeable singletons discarded. Reads were aligned against IMGT so that V, D and J genes, CDR3 length and insertions or deletions at six rearrangement sites could be assigned. Within each subset, clonotype counts were normalized to the number of sorted cells before true diversity and Gini coefficients were calculated with the tcR R package. Repertoire sharing was quantified using the overlap coefficient calculated on TCRB nucleotide sequences. TCRdb holds this immuneACCESS table with in-frame rearrangements only. Some clones are missing; in checked studies, unresolved V genes explain under half, and the rest has no known cause. That table furnishes V, J and clone size, whereas the DNA furnished D and trimming. This sample has more than 150,000 clones in its table, and 10% to 15% of those were observed once. The ten largest clonotypes hold less than 0.7% of the sample.

The chain couples TRBV10-2 to TRBJ2-7, with 9 bases aligning to TRBD1. Sequencing input: central memory CD4+ T cells from blood. This TCR was recovered from a woman aged 18-30 years in good health. The nucleotides are TGCGCCAGCAGTAACGACCGGGACAGGGAACAGTACTTC. Translated, it gives CASSNDRDREQYF.